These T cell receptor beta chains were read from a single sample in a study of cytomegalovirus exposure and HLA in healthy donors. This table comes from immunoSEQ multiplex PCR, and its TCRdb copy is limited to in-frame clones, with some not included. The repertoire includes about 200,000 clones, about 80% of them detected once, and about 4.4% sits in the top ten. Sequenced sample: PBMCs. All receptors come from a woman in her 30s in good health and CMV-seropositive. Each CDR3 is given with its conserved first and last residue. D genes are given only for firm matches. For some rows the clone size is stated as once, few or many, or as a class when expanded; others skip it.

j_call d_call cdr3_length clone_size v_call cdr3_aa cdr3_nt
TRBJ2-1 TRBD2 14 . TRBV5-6 CASEVSGGDNEQFF TGTGCCAGCGAGGTTAGCGGGGGGGACAATGAGCAGTTCTTC
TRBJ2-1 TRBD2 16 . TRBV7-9 CASSPASSGGYNEQFF TGTGCCAGCAGCCCGGCGTCTAGCGGGGGTTACAATGAGCAGTTCTTC
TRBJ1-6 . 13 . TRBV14 CASSPRGSGPLHF TGTGCCAGCAGCCCCAGGGGATCAGGTCCCCTCCACTTT
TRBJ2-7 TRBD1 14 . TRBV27 CASSQTGAINEQYF TGTGCCAGCAGCCAGACAGGGGCGATCAACGAGCAGTACTTC
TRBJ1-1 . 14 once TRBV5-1 CASSPGDGYTEAFF TGCGCCAGCAGCCCAGGGGACGGGTACACTGAAGCTTTCTTT
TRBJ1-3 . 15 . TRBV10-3 CATTGRQLSGNTIYF TGTGCCACTACCGGCCGACAGCTCTCTGGAAACACCATATATTTT
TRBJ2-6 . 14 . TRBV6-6 CASSRNSGANVLTF TGTGCCAGCAGCAGAAACTCTGGGGCCAACGTCCTGACTTTC
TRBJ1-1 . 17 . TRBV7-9 CASSLGTDSFMNTEAFF TGTGCCAGCAGCTTAGGGACAGACTCGTTTATGAACACTGAAGCTTTCTTT
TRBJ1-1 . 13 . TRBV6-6 CASSYSQGDEAFF TGTGCCAGCAGTTACTCACAGGGAGACGAAGCTTTCTTT
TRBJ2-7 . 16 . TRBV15 CATSRLTTGYSYEQYF TGTGCCACCAGCAGATTAACGACAGGTTACTCCTACGAGCAGTACTTC
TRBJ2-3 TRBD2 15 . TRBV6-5 CASRRGLAGGDTQYF TGTGCCAGCAGGAGGGGACTAGCGGGAGGAGATACGCAGTATTTT
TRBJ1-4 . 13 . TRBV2 CATGRGSGEKLFF TGTGCCACTGGGCGGGGGTCGGGCGAAAAACTGTTTTTT
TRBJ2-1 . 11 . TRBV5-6 CASSSYNEQFF TGTGCCAGCAGCTCTTACAATGAGCAGTTCTTC
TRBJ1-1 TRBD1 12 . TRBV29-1 CSVGDSFTEAFF TGCAGCGTCGGGGACAGCTTCACTGAAGCTTTCTTT
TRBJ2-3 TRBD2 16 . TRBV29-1 CSVDGLAGDSTDTQYF TGCAGCGTTGACGGACTAGCGGGGGACAGCACAGATACGCAGTATTTT
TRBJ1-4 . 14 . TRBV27 CASRSEGDGEKLFF TGTGCCAGCAGATCCGAGGGGGATGGTGAAAAACTGTTTTTT
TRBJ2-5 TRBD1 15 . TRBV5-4 CASSDWTGEKQTQYF TGTGCCAGCAGCGATTGGACAGGGGAGAAACAGACCCAGTACTTC
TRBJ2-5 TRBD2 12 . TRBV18 CASSPGGETQYF TGTGCCAGCTCACCGGGAGGGGAGACCCAGTACTTC
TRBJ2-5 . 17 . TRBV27 CASSPPPARAVQETQYF TGTGCCAGCAGTCCCCCCCCGGCGCGGGCCGTTCAAGAGACCCAGTACTTC
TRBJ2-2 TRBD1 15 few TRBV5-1 CASSGGTGNTGELFF TGCGCCAGCAGCGGTGGGACAGGGAACACCGGGGAGCTGTTTTTT
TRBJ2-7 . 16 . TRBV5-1 CASSLNGDIEGYEQYF TGCGCCAGCAGCTTGAATGGGGACATCGAGGGATACGAGCAGTACTTC
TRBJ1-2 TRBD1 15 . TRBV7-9 CASSRGTATNYGYTF TGTGCCAGCAGCCGGGGGACAGCAACTAACTATGGCTACACCTTC
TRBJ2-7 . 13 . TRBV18 CASSYTGNYEQYF TGTGCCAGCTCGTATACAGGGAACTACGAGCAGTACTTC
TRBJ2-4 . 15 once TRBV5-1 CASSQGHSAKNIQYF TGCGCCAGCAGCCAGGGACATTCGGCCAAAAACATTCAGTACTTC
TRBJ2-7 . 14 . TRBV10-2 CASSESDRHYEQYF TGCGCCAGCAGTGAGTCCGACAGACACTACGAGCAGTACTTC
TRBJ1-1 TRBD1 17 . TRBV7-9 CASSFPDREVMNTEAFF TGTGCCAGCAGCTTTCCGGACAGGGAGGTTATGAACACTGAAGCTTTCTTT
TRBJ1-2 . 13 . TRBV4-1 CASSPGGLYGYTF TGCGCCAGCAGCCCGGGTGGCCTGTATGGCTACACCTTC
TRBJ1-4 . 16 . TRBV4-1 CASSPQPGLNNEKLFF TGCGCCAGCAGCCCCCAGCCGGGACTGAACAATGAAAAACTGTTTTTT
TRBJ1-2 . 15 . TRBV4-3 CASSQELGGNYGYTF TGCGCCAGCAGCCAAGAGCTAGGGGGTAACTATGGCTACACCTTC
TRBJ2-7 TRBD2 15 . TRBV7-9 CASSLSLAGVNEQYF TGTGCCAGCAGCTTATCACTAGCGGGAGTTAACGAGCAGTACTTC
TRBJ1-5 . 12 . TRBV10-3 CAISELNQPQHF TGTGCCATCAGTGAGTTAAATCAGCCCCAGCATTTT
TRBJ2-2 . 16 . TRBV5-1 CASSLAGTPNTGELFF TGCGCCAGCAGCTTGGCTGGGACACCGAACACCGGGGAGCTGTTTTTT
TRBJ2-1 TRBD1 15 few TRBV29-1 CSVEPWDSSYNEQFF TGCAGCGTTGAACCATGGGACAGCTCCTACAATGAGCAGTTCTTC
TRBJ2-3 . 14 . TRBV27 CASSLRGFTDTQYF TGTGCCAGCAGTTTACGAGGTTTCACAGATACGCAGTATTTT
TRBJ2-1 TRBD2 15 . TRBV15 CATSRPREGYNEQFF TGTGCCACCAGCAGACCCCGGGAGGGATACAATGAGCAGTTCTTC
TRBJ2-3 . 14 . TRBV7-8 CASSPSVFTDTQYF TGTGCCAGCAGCCCCTCTGTCTTCACAGATACGCAGTATTTT
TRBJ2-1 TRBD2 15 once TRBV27 CASSLLGGLAHEQFF TGTGCCAGCAGTTTATTGGGTGGACTAGCGCATGAGCAGTTCTTC
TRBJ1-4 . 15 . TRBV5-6 CASSLSWGSDEKLFF TGTGCCAGCAGCTTGAGCTGGGGCTCGGATGAAAAACTGTTTTTT
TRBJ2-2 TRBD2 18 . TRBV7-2 CASSWSPTSAANTGELFF TGTGCCAGCAGCTGGTCACCTACTAGCGCGGCGAACACCGGGGAGCTGTTTTTT
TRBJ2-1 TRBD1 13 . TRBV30 CAWSSTGVGEQFF TGTGCCTGGAGTTCTACAGGGGTAGGTGAGCAGTTCTTC
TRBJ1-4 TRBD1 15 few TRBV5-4 CASSNPGTGQEKLFF TGTGCCAGCAGCAACCCCGGGACAGGACAAGAAAAACTGTTTTTT
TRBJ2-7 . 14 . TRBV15 CATSREGHPYEQYF TGTGCCACCAGCAGAGAGGGACACCCCTACGAGCAGTACTTC
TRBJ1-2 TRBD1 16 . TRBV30 CAWSVRGQGANYGYTF TGTGCCTGGAGTGTACGGGGACAGGGGGCAAACTATGGCTACACCTTC
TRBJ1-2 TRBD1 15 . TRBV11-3 CASSKRTGDGYGYTF TGTGCCAGCAGCAAGAGGACAGGGGACGGCTATGGCTACACCTTC
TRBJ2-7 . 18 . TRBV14 CASSQDGTGRDPPYEQYF TGTGCCAGCAGCCAAGATGGAACAGGGAGAGACCCCCCCTACGAGCAGTACTTC
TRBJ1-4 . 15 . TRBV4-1 CASSQPRGFNEKLFF TGCGCCAGCAGCCAACCGCGGGGTTTTAATGAAAAACTGTTTTTT
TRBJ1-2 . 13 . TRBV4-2 CASSQDGSYGYTF TGTGCCAGCAGCCAAGATGGGAGCTATGGCTACACCTTC
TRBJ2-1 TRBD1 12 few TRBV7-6 CASSSTGGEQFF TGTGCCAGCAGCTCAACAGGGGGCGAGCAGTTCTTC
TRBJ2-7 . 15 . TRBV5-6 CASSLAAARAYEQYF TGTGCCAGCAGCTTGGCGGCAGCGCGGGCCTACGAGCAGTACTTC
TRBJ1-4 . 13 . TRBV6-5 CASSYVRGEKLFF TGTGCCAGCAGTTACGTCAGGGGTGAAAAACTGTTTTTT
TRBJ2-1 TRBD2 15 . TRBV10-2 CASSDVAGGRNEQFF TGCGCCAGCAGTGATGTAGCGGGAGGGCGTAATGAGCAGTTCTTC
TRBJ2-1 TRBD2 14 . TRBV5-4 CALSREAGYNEQFF TGTGCTCTCTCCCGGGAGGCGGGCTACAATGAGCAGTTCTTC
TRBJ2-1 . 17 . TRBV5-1 CASSLDRVEGPYNEQFF TGCGCCAGCAGCTTGGACAGGGTGGAAGGTCCCTACAATGAGCAGTTCTTC